Following are 14 T cell receptor beta chains from one sample sequenced in a study of shared clonotypes between healthy human individuals. Sequencing used immunoSEQ multiplex PCR; TCRdb keeps in-frame clones, though not all of them. The sample includes roughly 1.5 million clones, approximately 98% of them seen just once. Sequenced sample: naive CD4+ T cells sorted from blood. Subset defined: CD45RA+ positively selected. Receptors originate from a man younger than 45 in good health.

A single count supports this clone. The V and J genes are TRBV10-3 and TRBJ2-7; tentatively, D is TRBD1 or TRBD2 (5 bases each). The V gene lost 6 bases and the J gene lost 1 base, with 10 bases spanning the gap. CDR3 length: 13 amino acids. Germline CDR1 is ENHRY and CDR2 is SYGVKD. The chain's CDR3 is CAISGDGSYEQYF. In DNA, the CDR3 is TGTGCCATCAGCGGGGACGGATCCTACGAGCAGTACTTC.

The chain employs TRBV19 and TRBJ2-5; 7 bases match TRBD1. The CDR3 totals 15 residues. Germline CDR1 and CDR2: LNHDA and SQIVND (reference sequence). V lost 4 bases, J lost 5 bases, and 10 bases stayed unmatched. CDR3 coding DNA: TGTGCCAGTAGTACCCCGAGGGGGCGCGGGGAGACCCAGTACTTC. Translated, it gives CASSTPRGRGETQYF.

The chain combines TRBV18 with TRBJ2-1; 7 nucleotides align to TRBD1. Germline V gene data show CDR1 as KGHSH and CDR2 as LQKENI. This CDR3 comprises 16 residues. The ends lost 3 bases at V and 1 base at J; junction bases unmatched: 6. Written as DNA, the CDR3 is TGTGCCAGCTCACCTCGAAGGGACAGTTCCTACAATGAGCAGTTCTTC. It codes for CASSPRRDSSYNEQFF.

V is TRBV11-2 and J is TRBJ2-1, with no clear D. CDR1 is SGHAT and CDR2 is FQNNGV in the germline V gene. The CDR3 consists of 13 residues. Trimming removed 1 base at V and 4 bases at J, with 5 bases between. Here the CDR3 reads CASSLATYNEQFF. CDR3 sequence (DNA): TGTGCCAGCAGCTTAGCCACTTACAATGAGCAGTTCTTC.

The chain recombines TRBV18 with TRBJ1-1; D ambiguous. V lost 5 bases and J lost 1, with 8 bases in between. Germline values: CDR1 KGHSH, CDR2 LQKENI. The CDR3 has 13 residues. CDR3 protein: CASSIGPNTEAFF. The DNA of the CDR3 is TGTGCCAGCTCAATCGGACCGAACACTGAAGCTTTCTTT.

The chain uses TRBV5-1 and TRBJ2-1, with D perhaps TRBD1 (5 bases). Per germline, CDR1 SGHRS and CDR2 YFSETQ. Between the trimmed V and J ends, which lost 5 bases and 0 bases, there was a span of 6 bases. This CDR3 is 13 amino acids long. CDR3 protein: CASSQGSYNEQFF. The CDR3, as DNA: TGCGCCAGCAGTCAGGGCTCCTACAATGAGCAGTTCTTC.

The chain combines TRBV19 with TRBJ1-2; 9 bases map to TRBD1. The V gene end was trimmed by 3 bases and the J gene end by 3 bases; junction bases not matched to a gene: 8. Germline V lookup: CDR1 LNHDA, CDR2 SQIVND (reference sequence). The CDR3 is 16 amino acids. CDR3: CASSIRDRELDYGYTF. CDR3 coding DNA: TGTGCCAGTAGTATCCGGGACAGGGAGCTGGACTATGGCTACACCTTC.

V gene TRBV19 combines with J gene TRBJ2-1; 7 bases map to TRBD2. V shed 8 bases and J 6 bases; nucleotides not matched to a gene: 7. This CDR3 spans 13 amino acids. Per germline, CDR1 LNHDA and CDR2 SQIVND (reference sequence). The CDR3 loop is CASSVAGFNEQFF. In nucleotides, the CDR3 is TGTGCCAGTTCTGTAGCGGGCTTCAATGAGCAGTTCTTC.

The chain recombines TRBV9 with TRBJ2-1; tentative D call: TRBD2 (5 bases). CDR1 SGDLS and CDR2 YYNGEE come from the germline V gene. The CDR3 extends over 19 amino acids. V was cut by 8 bases and J by 2 bases, with 29 bases left in between. In nucleotides, the CDR3 is TGTGCCAGGGATGTCCGTAGTAGCAAATGGGAGAGTCCCTACAATGAGCAGTTCTTC. It codes for CARDVRSSKWESPYNEQFF.

The chain combines TRBV15 with TRBJ2-3; weak D call: TRBD2 (5 bases). The V gene's germline CDR1 is LNHNV and CDR2 YYDKDF (reference sequence). The CDR3 contains 16 residues. V lost 1 base and J 3 bases, leaving 14 bases between the germline ends. The CDR3 spells CATSRGTTTRTDTQYF. CDR3 nucleotides: TGTGCCACCAGCAGAGGTACGACTACCAGAACAGATACGCAGTATTTT.

This chain links TRBV27 with TRBJ2-1; no firm D call. V dropped 6 bases and J dropped 7 bases, with 7 bases sitting between them. Per the germline V gene, CDR1 is MNHEY and CDR2 is SMNVEV (reference sequence). This CDR3 spans 11 amino acids. This CDR3 reads CASSRMNEQFF. The CDR3, as DNA: TGTGCCAGCAGCCGAATGAATGAGCAGTTCTTC.

CDR3 coding DNA: TGCGCCAGCAGCTTTGCCCTACCAGGCGGCCGATCCTACGAGCAGTACTTC. It is translated as CASSFALPGGRSYEQYF. This chain joins TRBV5-1 and TRBJ2-7; D gene unclear. Trimming removed 2 bases from V and 1 base from J, with 19 bases in between. The CDR3 extends over 17 amino acids. Germline CDR1 reads SGHRS; CDR2 reads YFSETQ. Full variable domain (rest looked up from reference TRBV5-1 and TRBJ2-7): KAGVTQTPRYLIKTRGQQVTLSCSPISGHRSVSWYQQTPGQGLQFLFEYFSETQRNKGNFPGRFSGRQFSNSRSEMNVSTLELGDSALYLCASSFALPGGRSYEQYFGPGTRLTVT.

In DNA form, the CDR3 reads TGCAGCGTCCAAGAAGCGGGAGAGGGCGAGCAGTACTTC. Its translation is CSVQEAGEGEQYF. The rearrangement uses TRBV29-1 and TRBJ2-7, with 8 bases matching TRBD2. V was pared by 6 bases and J by 6 bases, with 10 bases of the junction left unmatched. The V gene's germline CDR1 is SQVTM and CDR2 ANQGSEA. CDR3 length: 13 residues.

The chain has TRBV6-1 and TRBJ1-1, with D perhaps matching TRBD1 (5 bases). Germline V CDR1 and CDR2: MNHNS, SASEGT. Trimming stripped 0 bases from V and 4 bases from J, with 15 bases between. This CDR3 spans 16 amino acids. The CDR3 DNA reads as TGTGCCAGCAGTGAAGCCCTTTCCAGGGTGGGCACTGAAGCTTTCTTT. Translating it yields CASSEALSRVGTEAFF.